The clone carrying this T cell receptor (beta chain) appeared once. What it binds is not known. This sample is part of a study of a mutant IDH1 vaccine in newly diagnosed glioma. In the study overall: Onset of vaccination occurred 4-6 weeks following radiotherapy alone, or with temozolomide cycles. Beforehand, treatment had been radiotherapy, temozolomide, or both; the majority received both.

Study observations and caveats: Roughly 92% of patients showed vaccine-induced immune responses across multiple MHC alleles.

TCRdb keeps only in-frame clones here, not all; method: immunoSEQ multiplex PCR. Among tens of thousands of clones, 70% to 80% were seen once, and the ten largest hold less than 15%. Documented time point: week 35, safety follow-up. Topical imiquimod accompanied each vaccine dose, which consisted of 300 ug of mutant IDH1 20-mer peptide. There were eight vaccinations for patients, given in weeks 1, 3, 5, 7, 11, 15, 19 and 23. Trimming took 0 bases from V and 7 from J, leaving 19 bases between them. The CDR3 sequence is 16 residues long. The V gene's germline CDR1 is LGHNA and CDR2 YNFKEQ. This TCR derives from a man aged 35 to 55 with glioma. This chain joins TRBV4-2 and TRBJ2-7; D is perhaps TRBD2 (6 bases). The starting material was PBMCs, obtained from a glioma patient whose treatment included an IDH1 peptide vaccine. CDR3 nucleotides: TGTGCCAGCAGCCAAGATTCACTAGCTTCGGGGGAGGAGCAGTACTTC. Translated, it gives CASSQDSLASGEEQYF.